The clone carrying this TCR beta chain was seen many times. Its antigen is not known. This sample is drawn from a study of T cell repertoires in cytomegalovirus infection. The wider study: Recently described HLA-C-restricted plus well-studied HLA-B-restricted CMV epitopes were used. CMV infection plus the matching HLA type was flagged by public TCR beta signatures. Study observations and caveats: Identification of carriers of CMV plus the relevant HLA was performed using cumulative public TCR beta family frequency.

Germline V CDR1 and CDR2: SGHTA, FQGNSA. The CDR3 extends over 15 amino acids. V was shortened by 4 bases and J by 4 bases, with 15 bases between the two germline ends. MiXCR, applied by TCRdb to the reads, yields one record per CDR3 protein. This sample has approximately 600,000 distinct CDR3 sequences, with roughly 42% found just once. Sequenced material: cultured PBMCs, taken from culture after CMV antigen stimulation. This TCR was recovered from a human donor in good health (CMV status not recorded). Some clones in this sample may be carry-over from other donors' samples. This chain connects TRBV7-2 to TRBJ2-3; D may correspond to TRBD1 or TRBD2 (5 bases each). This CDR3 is CASSSGRQGADTQYF. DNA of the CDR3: TGTGCCAGCAGCTCAGGACGGCAGGGAGCAGATACGCAGTATTTT.